This TCR beta chain derives from a study of T cells after yellow fever vaccination. Notes on the study in general: Clones that expanded after primary vaccination mostly reappeared after the booster (roughly 96% CD4, roughly 90% CD8).

Concerning this clonotype: Its antigen is not known.

The CDR3 spans 12 residues. V was pared by 5 bases and J by 5 bases, with 6 bases of the junction left unmatched. Germline V CDR1 and CDR2: DFQATT, SNEGSKA (reference sequence). TCRdb used MiXCR to reprocess the 5' RACE reads, holding one entry per CDR3 protein. Of some 670,000 distinct CDR3 sequences listed, about 12% are singletons. The TCR originated in a young man who received the YFV17D yellow fever vaccine. The sample was PBMCs, taken on the day of the yellow fever booster vaccination. The rearrangement links TRBV20-1 to TRBJ2-7, with 7 bases matching TRBD1. The CDR3: CSAEDRSNEQYF. The CDR3 DNA reads TGCAGTGCTGAGGACAGGTCCAACGAGCAGTACTTC.